A selection of T cell receptor beta chains follows, all from one sample in a study of blood T cell repertoires in COVID-19. Sequenced by immunoSEQ multiplex PCR; TCRdb stores in-frame clones only, minus some. The repertoire holds 100,000 to 150,000 clones, with around 81% as singletons. Sequenced sample: peripheral blood. The receptors were gathered from a woman aged 45 to 65 with acute or convalescent COVID-19. The conserved cysteine and the conserved F or W are not part of the CDR3 here. D genes are given only for firm matches. Only part of the rows carry a size: once, few, many, or a class if the clone is expanded.

j_gene: TRBJ1-4
abundance: .
d_gene: .
v_gene: TRBV6-6
CDR3aa: ASSSDSEKLF

j_gene: TRBJ1-1
abundance: .
d_gene: .
v_gene: TRBV19
CDR3aa: ASSLAGHYTEAF

j_gene: TRBJ2-5
abundance: .
d_gene: .
v_gene: TRBV14
CDR3aa: ASSPYEGSHQETQY

j_gene: TRBJ1-4
abundance: .
d_gene: .
v_gene: TRBV10-2
CDR3aa: ASSQPGEGNEKLF

j_gene: TRBJ1-1
abundance: .
d_gene: .
v_gene: TRBV7-9
CDR3aa: ASSFSGNTEAF

j_gene: TRBJ1-1
abundance: few
d_gene: .
v_gene: TRBV7-9
CDR3aa: ASSPPGVWFSEAF

j_gene: TRBJ1-5
abundance: once
d_gene: .
v_gene: TRBV4-1
CDR3aa: ASSLSGGQPQH

j_gene: TRBJ1-2
abundance: .
d_gene: .
v_gene: TRBV13
CDR3aa: ASNPRRKVYT

j_gene: TRBJ1-2
abundance: .
d_gene: TRBD1
v_gene: TRBV5-1
CDR3aa: ASSSRTGGAEGYT

j_gene: TRBJ2-1
abundance: once
d_gene: .
v_gene: TRBV20-1
CDR3aa: SASPHVSSYNEQF

j_gene: TRBJ2-1
abundance: .
d_gene: TRBD2
v_gene: TRBV5-1
CDR3aa: ASSLNGAGVGNEQF

j_gene: TRBJ1-2
abundance: .
d_gene: TRBD1
v_gene: TRBV5-4
CDR3aa: ASSPDRGYGYT

j_gene: TRBJ2-5
abundance: .
d_gene: TRBD1
v_gene: TRBV6-2/TRBV6-3
CDR3aa: ASSFRDRVGETQY

j_gene: TRBJ1-5
abundance: .
d_gene: .
v_gene: TRBV24-1
CDR3aa: ATSEIDTANSNQPQH

j_gene: TRBJ1-6
abundance: .
d_gene: .
v_gene: TRBV20-1
CDR3aa: SASLSRDSPLH

j_gene: TRBJ2-1
abundance: .
d_gene: .
v_gene: TRBV7-9
CDR3aa: ASSLRYRDRNEQF

j_gene: TRBJ1-6
abundance: once
d_gene: .
v_gene: TRBV6-5
CDR3aa: ASRQTSDSPLH

j_gene: TRBJ2-7
abundance: .
d_gene: TRBD1
v_gene: TRBV30
CDR3aa: ASRTGGFYEQY

j_gene: TRBJ2-3
abundance: .
d_gene: TRBD1
v_gene: TRBV30
CDR3aa: AWSVGGNIDTQY

j_gene: TRBJ2-1
abundance: .
d_gene: TRBD2
v_gene: TRBV27
CDR3aa: ASSFRTSSSYNEQF

j_gene: TRBJ2-1
abundance: .
d_gene: TRBD2
v_gene: TRBV30
CDR3aa: AWSLGLAGGKDEQF

j_gene: TRBJ2-1
abundance: .
d_gene: TRBD2
v_gene: TRBV7-2
CDR3aa: ASSGLAVYNEQF

j_gene: TRBJ2-2
abundance: .
d_gene: TRBD2
v_gene: TRBV28
CDR3aa: ASSSTPWTSGNTGELF

j_gene: TRBJ2-7
abundance: .
d_gene: .
v_gene: TRBV14
CDR3aa: ASSQRFVISYEQY

j_gene: TRBJ1-1
abundance: .
d_gene: .
v_gene: TRBV10-3
CDR3aa: AIRLDGNEAF

j_gene: TRBJ1-2
abundance: .
d_gene: TRBD1
v_gene: TRBV6-6
CDR3aa: ASSYPDRGDGYT

j_gene: TRBJ2-7
abundance: .
d_gene: .
v_gene: TRBV7-9
CDR3aa: ASSQTGSEQY

j_gene: TRBJ1-2
abundance: .
d_gene: TRBD1
v_gene: TRBV9
CDR3aa: ASSVTGGDYGYT

j_gene: TRBJ1-2
abundance: .
d_gene: .
v_gene: TRBV5-4
CDR3aa: ASTPRTGGYT

j_gene: TRBJ1-1
abundance: .
d_gene: TRBD1
v_gene: TRBV3-1/TRBV3-2
CDR3aa: ASSLGTANTEAF

j_gene: TRBJ2-3
abundance: few
d_gene: .
v_gene: TRBV7-2
CDR3aa: ASSFARGDTQY

j_gene: TRBJ1-6
abundance: .
d_gene: .
v_gene: TRBV5-5
CDR3aa: ASSLVAGDSPLH

j_gene: TRBJ2-7
abundance: .
d_gene: TRBD2
v_gene: TRBV3-1/TRBV3-2
CDR3aa: ASSRRLAGESEQY

j_gene: TRBJ1-6
abundance: .
d_gene: .
v_gene: TRBV5-6
CDR3aa: ASSLGGINNSPLH

j_gene: TRBJ2-2
abundance: .
d_gene: TRBD1
v_gene: TRBV7-9
CDR3aa: ASSPPQGAGTGELF

j_gene: TRBJ1-4
abundance: .
d_gene: .
v_gene: TRBV5-1
CDR3aa: ASSLVAALNEKLF

j_gene: TRBJ2-5
abundance: .
d_gene: .
v_gene: TRBV30
CDR3aa: AWSPGQVYQETQY

j_gene: TRBJ2-7
abundance: few
d_gene: TRBD2
v_gene: TRBV19
CDR3aa: ASSGVAGDSYEQY

j_gene: TRBJ1-5
abundance: .
d_gene: .
v_gene: TRBV15
CDR3aa: ATSRDTGQPQH

j_gene: TRBJ2-5
abundance: .
d_gene: .
v_gene: TRBV6-1
CDR3aa: ASSETLRDPQETQY

j_gene: TRBJ1-2
abundance: .
d_gene: .
v_gene: TRBV5-1
CDR3aa: ASRPDYGDYGYT

j_gene: TRBJ1-2
abundance: once
d_gene: .
v_gene: TRBV7-9
CDR3aa: ASSSRREGLGYT

j_gene: TRBJ1-6
abundance: .
d_gene: TRBD1
v_gene: TRBV19
CDR3aa: ASGQGAFSPLH

j_gene: TRBJ1-2
abundance: .
d_gene: TRBD1
v_gene: TRBV7-8
CDR3aa: ASSLYWGQPNYGYT

j_gene: TRBJ2-6
abundance: .
d_gene: .
v_gene: TRBV29-1
CDR3aa: SVEVQNSGANVLT

j_gene: TRBJ2-1
abundance: .
d_gene: TRBD2
v_gene: TRBV9
CDR3aa: ASSVDPSGRGVEQF

j_gene: TRBJ2-1
abundance: .
d_gene: .
v_gene: TRBV9
CDR3aa: ASSRVGEGSYNEQF

j_gene: TRBJ2-6
abundance: .
d_gene: .
v_gene: TRBV18
CDR3aa: ASSPSRTGANVLT

j_gene: TRBJ2-7
abundance: .
d_gene: TRBD1
v_gene: TRBV5-1
CDR3aa: ASSGPGQSSYEQY

j_gene: TRBJ1-2
abundance: .
d_gene: .
v_gene: TRBV4-1
CDR3aa: ASSQVIAGKYGYT

j_gene: TRBJ1-5
abundance: .
d_gene: TRBD1
v_gene: TRBV18
CDR3aa: ASSPGQPNQPQH

j_gene: TRBJ1-2
abundance: .
d_gene: .
v_gene: TRBV6-5
CDR3aa: ASSYSWGGEGYT

j_gene: TRBJ1-1
abundance: .
d_gene: TRBD1
v_gene: TRBV2
CDR3aa: ASSSTGRDTEAF

j_gene: TRBJ1-6
abundance: .
d_gene: .
v_gene: TRBV30
CDR3aa: AWKRSSYNSPLH